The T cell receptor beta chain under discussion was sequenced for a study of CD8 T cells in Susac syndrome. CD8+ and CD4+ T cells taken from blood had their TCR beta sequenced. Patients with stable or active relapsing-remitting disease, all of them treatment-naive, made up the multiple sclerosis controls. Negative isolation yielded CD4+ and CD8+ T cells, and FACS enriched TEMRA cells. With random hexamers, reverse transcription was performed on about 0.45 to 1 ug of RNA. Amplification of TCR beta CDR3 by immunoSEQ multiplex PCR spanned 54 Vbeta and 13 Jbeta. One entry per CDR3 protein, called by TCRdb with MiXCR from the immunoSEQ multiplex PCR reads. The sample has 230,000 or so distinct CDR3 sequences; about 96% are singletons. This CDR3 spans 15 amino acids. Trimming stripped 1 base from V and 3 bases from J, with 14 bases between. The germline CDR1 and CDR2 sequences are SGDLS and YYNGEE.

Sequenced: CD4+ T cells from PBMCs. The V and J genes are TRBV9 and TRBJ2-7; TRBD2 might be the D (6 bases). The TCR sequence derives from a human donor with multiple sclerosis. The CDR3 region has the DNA TGTGCCAGCAGCGTAAGTCCTAGCGCGAGCTACGAGCAGTACTTC. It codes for CASSVSPSASYEQYF.